The rows below give T cell receptor beta chains drawn from one sample of a study of blood T cells in healthy people across ages. Each CDR3 protein is one row after TCRdb ran MiXCR on the 5' RACE reads. The sample has fewer than 2,000,000 distinct CDR3 sequences, 30% to 40% seen once. The sequenced material came from blood. Receptors originate from a human donor in good health. Each CDR3 is given with its conserved first and last residue. A D gene is named only where the DNA matches it firmly. Rows give clone size only sometimes, using once, few, many, or a class for an expanded clone.

j_gene: TRBJ1-2; v_gene: TRBV5-1; d_gene: TRBD1; abundance: few; CDR3nt: TGCGCCAGCAGCTTGGACGGGACAGATACGAATGGCTACACCTTC; CDR3aa: CASSLDGTDTNGYTF
j_gene: TRBJ1-2; v_gene: TRBV6-1; d_gene: TRBD1; abundance: few; CDR3nt: TGTGCCAGCAGTGAGGGTACGGGACAGTTCTATGGCTACACCTTC; CDR3aa: CASSEGTGQFYGYTF
j_gene: TRBJ2-1; v_gene: TRBV6-4; d_gene: TRBD2; abundance: many; CDR3nt: TGTGCCAGCAGTGACTCTAGCGGGGACTACAATGAGCAGTTCTTC; CDR3aa: CASSDSSGDYNEQFF
j_gene: TRBJ1-2; v_gene: TRBV4-3; d_gene: TRBD1; abundance: .; CDR3nt: TGCGCCAGCAGGCCGGGACAGGGGAGACCTAACTATGGCTACACCTTC; CDR3aa: CASRPGQGRPNYGYTF
j_gene: TRBJ2-1; v_gene: TRBV6-1; d_gene: .; abundance: .; CDR3nt: TGTACCAGCAGTAGGAGCTCCTACAATGAGCAGTTCTTC; CDR3aa: CTSSRSSYNEQFF
j_gene: TRBJ1-2; v_gene: TRBV20-1; d_gene: .; abundance: few; CDR3nt: TGCAGTGCCCCTAAATGGGAATCGAGCTATGGCTACACCTTC; CDR3aa: CSAPKWESSYGYTF
j_gene: TRBJ2-7; v_gene: TRBV6-6; d_gene: TRBD2; abundance: .; CDR3nt: TGTGCCAGCAGTTACGGATTTAGCGGGGGAGGGGAGCAGTACTTC; CDR3aa: CASSYGFSGGGEQYF
j_gene: TRBJ1-2; v_gene: TRBV30; d_gene: .; abundance: .; CDR3nt: TGTGCCTCCCGGGACGGTGTTTGCTATGGCTACACCTTC; CDR3aa: CASRDGVCYGYTF
j_gene: TRBJ1-1; v_gene: TRBV7-9; d_gene: TRBD1; abundance: few; CDR3nt: TGTGCCAGCAGCCTATATGGACAGGCGAGCACTGAAGCTTTCTTT; CDR3aa: CASSLYGQASTEAFF
j_gene: TRBJ1-2; v_gene: TRBV20-1; d_gene: TRBD1; abundance: few; CDR3nt: TGCAGTGCCGCCCGACAGGGACCTTCTAACTATGGCTACACCTTC; CDR3aa: CSAARQGPSNYGYTF
j_gene: TRBJ2-4; v_gene: TRBV6-2/TRBV6-3; d_gene: .; abundance: few; CDR3nt: TGTGCCAGCGCGTGGAGGGGCGCGTCCCCAGCCAAAAACATTCAGTACTTC; CDR3aa: CASAWRGASPAKNIQYF
j_gene: TRBJ2-3; v_gene: TRBV20-1; d_gene: .; abundance: .; CDR3nt: TGCAGCCTCAACCGGGGGTACGCAGATACGCAGTATTTT; CDR3aa: CSLNRGYADTQYF
j_gene: TRBJ1-2; v_gene: TRBV27; d_gene: TRBD1; abundance: few; CDR3nt: TGTGCCAGCAGACCCAGGGACAGAGACTATGGCTACACCTTC; CDR3aa: CASRPRDRDYGYTF
j_gene: TRBJ2-5; v_gene: TRBV4-2; d_gene: .; abundance: few; CDR3nt: TGTGCCAGCAGCCAATCAGGGACTTCCCAGGTGGAGACCCAGTACTTC; CDR3aa: CASSQSGTSQVETQYF
j_gene: TRBJ2-7; v_gene: TRBV7-2; d_gene: .; abundance: .; CDR3nt: TGTGCCAGCAGCTTACAACTTGGCGAGGTTGACGAGCAGTACTTC; CDR3aa: CASSLQLGEVDEQYF
j_gene: TRBJ2-7; v_gene: TRBV6-5; d_gene: TRBD1; abundance: few; CDR3nt: TGTGCCAGCAGTGTCGACAGGGCCGACTCCTACGAGCAGTACTTC; CDR3aa: CASSVDRADSYEQYF
j_gene: TRBJ1-2; v_gene: TRBV20-1; d_gene: TRBD1; abundance: few; CDR3nt: TGCAGTGCTAGGGACAGGGCCCTCGATGGCTACACCTTC; CDR3aa: CSARDRALDGYTF
j_gene: TRBJ2-7; v_gene: TRBV7-2; d_gene: TRBD1; abundance: .; CDR3nt: TGTGCCAGCAGTCCCAGCGGGACAGGGATGCTCGAGCAGTACTTC; CDR3aa: CASSPSGTGMLEQYF
j_gene: TRBJ2-1; v_gene: TRBV5-6; d_gene: .; abundance: few; CDR3nt: TGTGCCAGCAGCTTGATTGACCAGGACTCAGGGGAGCAGTTCTTC; CDR3aa: CASSLIDQDSGEQFF
j_gene: TRBJ2-4; v_gene: TRBV4-3; d_gene: .; abundance: .; CDR3nt: TGCGCCAGCAGCTCACCACCGGGGGCTACTCAGTACTTC; CDR3aa: CASSSPPGATQYF
j_gene: TRBJ1-6; v_gene: TRBV11-2; d_gene: .; abundance: few; CDR3nt: TGTGCCAGCAGCTCGCAGGGTCCCGGTAATTCACCCCTCCACTTT; CDR3aa: CASSSQGPGNSPLHF
j_gene: TRBJ2-1; v_gene: TRBV5-4; d_gene: .; abundance: .; CDR3nt: TGTGCCAGCAGCAAGGGGGGTCCTGAGCAGTTCTTC; CDR3aa: CASSKGGPEQFF
j_gene: TRBJ2-4; v_gene: TRBV28; d_gene: TRBD2; abundance: .; CDR3nt: TGTGCCAGCAGGACTAGCGGGCTCCCCTTTAGCTCCTACAATGAGCAGTACTTC; CDR3aa: CASRTSGLPFSSYNEQYF
j_gene: TRBJ2-3; v_gene: TRBV5-1; d_gene: .; abundance: few; CDR3nt: TGCGCCAGCAGCGAAAGCGATTCAGCTACGCAGTATTTT; CDR3aa: CASSESDSATQYF
j_gene: TRBJ2-3; v_gene: TRBV24-1; d_gene: TRBD2; abundance: .; CDR3nt: TGTGCCACCAGGCCCACTAGCGGGGACACAGATACGCAGTATTTT; CDR3aa: CATRPTSGDTDTQYF
j_gene: TRBJ2-6; v_gene: TRBV20-1; d_gene: .; abundance: many; CDR3nt: TGCAGTGCACAAGGTACTGGGGCCAACGTCCTGACTTTC; CDR3aa: CSAQGTGANVLTF
j_gene: TRBJ1-4; v_gene: TRBV12-3/TRBV12-4; d_gene: .; abundance: .; CDR3nt: TGTGCCAGCAGATCCCTTACAGGGCTCACCAGGAATACGCAGTTTTTT; CDR3aa: CASRSLTGLTRNTQFF
j_gene: TRBJ2-3; v_gene: TRBV11-3; d_gene: .; abundance: .; CDR3nt: TGTGCCAGCAGCCCCTCTGGGGGCGGTTTAGCAGATACGCAGTATTTT; CDR3aa: CASSPSGGGLADTQYF
j_gene: TRBJ2-2; v_gene: TRBV10-3; d_gene: .; abundance: few; CDR3nt: TGTGCCATCAGTTTCGGCACAAACACCGGGGAGCTGTTTTTT; CDR3aa: CAISFGTNTGELFF
j_gene: TRBJ2-3; v_gene: TRBV6-1; d_gene: .; abundance: few; CDR3nt: TGTGCCAGCAGTGAAGTTTTCGTGGGAGATACGCAGTATTTT; CDR3aa: CASSEVFVGDTQYF
j_gene: TRBJ1-2; v_gene: TRBV3-1; d_gene: .; abundance: few; CDR3nt: TGTGCCAGCAGCCAAGCAGGGACTGGCTACACCTTC; CDR3aa: CASSQAGTGYTF
j_gene: TRBJ2-7; v_gene: TRBV5-1; d_gene: .; abundance: few; CDR3nt: TGCGCCAGCAGCTTGGAAGAGAGGCCCGCCTACGAGCAGTACTTC; CDR3aa: CASSLEERPAYEQYF
j_gene: TRBJ2-5; v_gene: TRBV10-3; d_gene: TRBD2; abundance: .; CDR3nt: TGTGCCACGAAGGGACTAACCGAACAAGAGACCCAGTACTTC; CDR3aa: CATKGLTEQETQYF
j_gene: TRBJ1-2; v_gene: TRBV20-1; d_gene: .; abundance: .; CDR3nt: TGCAGCCCGGAGGTGACTAACTATGGCTACACCTTC; CDR3aa: CSPEVTNYGYTF
j_gene: TRBJ1-2; v_gene: TRBV29-1; d_gene: TRBD1; abundance: .; CDR3nt: TGCAGCGTTCTCAGGACAGGGTGGGACTATGGCTACACCTTC; CDR3aa: CSVLRTGWDYGYTF
j_gene: TRBJ2-7; v_gene: TRBV5-6; d_gene: .; abundance: .; CDR3nt: TGTGCCAGCAGCTTTGGGGGACCTGCCTACGAGCAGTACTTC; CDR3aa: CASSFGGPAYEQYF
j_gene: TRBJ1-5; v_gene: TRBV15; d_gene: .; abundance: few; CDR3nt: TGTGCCACCAGCAGAGATCAGGTCCGGGGCAATCAGCCCCAGCATTTT; CDR3aa: CATSRDQVRGNQPQHF
j_gene: TRBJ2-7; v_gene: TRBV4-3; d_gene: .; abundance: many; CDR3nt: TGCGCCAGCAGCCAAGAGGACAGAAGCTCCTACGAGCAGTACTTC; CDR3aa: CASSQEDRSSYEQYF
j_gene: TRBJ1-1; v_gene: TRBV4-3; d_gene: TRBD1; abundance: .; CDR3nt: TGCGCCAGCAGCCACCTGGGGACAGGGGGCACTGAAGCTTTCTTT; CDR3aa: CASSHLGTGGTEAFF
j_gene: TRBJ1-2; v_gene: TRBV10-3; d_gene: TRBD1; abundance: many; CDR3nt: TGTGCCATTTCCCAACCCGGCGGGGAGACAGGGCGGTACGGCTACACCTTC; CDR3aa: CAISQPGGETGRYGYTF
j_gene: TRBJ2-7; v_gene: TRBV20-1; d_gene: .; abundance: few; CDR3nt: TGCAGTGCTGTTCAACGGGGCGGCTCCTACGAGCAGTACTTC; CDR3aa: CSAVQRGGSYEQYF
j_gene: TRBJ1-2; v_gene: TRBV4-2; d_gene: .; abundance: .; CDR3nt: TGTGCCAGCAGCCCGGAGCCTTACACTAACTATGGCTACACCTTC; CDR3aa: CASSPEPYTNYGYTF
j_gene: TRBJ2-7; v_gene: TRBV29-1; d_gene: .; abundance: few; CDR3nt: TGCAGCGTTAATACAGGTTCCGAGCAGTACTTC; CDR3aa: CSVNTGSEQYF
j_gene: TRBJ2-3; v_gene: TRBV6-2/TRBV6-3; d_gene: .; abundance: .; CDR3nt: TGTGCCAGCTTCAACTTGGGTCCACCTTTCACAGATACGCAGTATTTT; CDR3aa: CASFNLGPPFTDTQYF
j_gene: TRBJ2-4; v_gene: TRBV20-1; d_gene: TRBD2; abundance: few; CDR3nt: TGCAGTGCTATTAGCGGGGTGCGTGGTGGAGACATTCAGTACTTC; CDR3aa: CSAISGVRGGDIQYF
j_gene: TRBJ2-5; v_gene: TRBV6-1; d_gene: .; abundance: .; CDR3nt: TGTGCCAGCAGTGCATCGACAGGTGCTCAAGAGACCCAGTACTTC; CDR3aa: CASSASTGAQETQYF
j_gene: TRBJ2-7; v_gene: TRBV18; d_gene: .; abundance: .; CDR3nt: TGTGCCAGCTCACCCCCTTTTGGTAGCTCCTACGAGCAGTACTTC; CDR3aa: CASSPPFGSSYEQYF
j_gene: TRBJ1-6; v_gene: TRBV4-3; d_gene: .; abundance: .; CDR3nt: TGCGCCAGCAGCGCGCGGTCTCTGGGATCACCCCTCCACTTT; CDR3aa: CASSARSLGSPLHF